This T cell receptor (beta chain) was identified in a study of regulatory T cells in long-lasting Graves disease. V shed 6 bases and J shed 1 base, with 7 bases lying between them. CDR1 MNHNS and CDR2 SASEGT come from the germline V gene. This CDR3 is built from 12 residues. Only a few counts were recorded for this clonotype. Antigen: not known. Study-level findings and limits: TCR diversity was lower in persistent Graves' patients (versus newly diagnosed ones). Study of thyroid tissue was not done, with only peripheral blood studied.

Arm-PCR of CDR3 regions and iRepertoire HTBI primers were used to build TCR beta libraries. MiXCR, run by TCRdb on the multiplex PCR reads, gives a single entry per CDR3 protein. The sample lists some 370,000 distinct CDR3 sequences; around 23% were seen once. Time point described: persistent/refractory GD, antithyroid drugs over 5 years with positive TRAb. PBMCs provided the RNA from which the TCR library was made. Graves' disease diagnoses followed American Thyroid Association guidelines. The V call is TRBV6-1, the J call TRBJ2-7, with D possibly matching TRBD1 (5 bases). Material: peripheral blood mononuclear cells (PBMCs), obtained when the disease was refractory, from a patient treated with antithyroid drugs. The sequence was collected from a woman in her thirties or forties with Graves disease. In nucleotides, the CDR3 is TGTGCCAGCAGCAAGGGGTCCTACGAGCAGTACTTC. Translating gives CASSKGSYEQYF.